The source of this TCR beta chain is a study of cytomegalovirus exposure and HLA in healthy donors (dated by TCRdb to about 2017). Background for the entire study: According to an earlier analysis of around 600 of the donors, 150 million to 200 million T cells yielded approximately 120 million unique TCR beta sequences and less than 300 Gb of sequence data. An early release that covered 500 to 800 HLA-typed donors contained approximately 300 gigabases of sequencing data and 80 million or so unique TCR sequences. Of the 300 to 400 genotyped donors, approximately 82% fell in the genetic ancestry cluster associated with self-reported Caucasian donors. The study aimed to test whether signatures of past pathogen exposure could be identified by cataloging public T cell receptors. The T cell repertoires of roughly 660 subjects were profiled by immunosequencing and related to cytomegalovirus serostatus. In addition to the first cohort of 650 to 750 subjects, a separate validation cohort of 120 different subjects was used. The study combined high-throughput TCR immunosequencing, statistical association of individual TCRs with disease status, and machine learning to predict cytomegalovirus infection status. In a later analysis, previously published TCR beta repertoires from 666 donors were re-analyzed and high-resolution HLA genotyping was added so that TCR occurrence patterns could be studied. Rather than using new phenotypic data, the later analysis identified candidate immune exposures from TCR beta sequences and from how often those sequences occurred across donors. In an earlier analysis of 587 of the donors, high-throughput TCR beta sequencing was used to judge whether each TCR beta V gene segment behaved as functional or pseudogenic. Donor age, sex, ethnicity and CMV serostatus were compiled alongside the repertoire data. Genome-wide SNP genotypes for about three fifths of the roughly 670 donors were used in a later genetic analysis, which treated that subset as a discovery cohort. Every discovery cohort repertoire had been produced on one sequencing platform. HLA typing included class I and class II loci at four-digit resolution. Typing coverage varied by locus: roughly 620-630 donors for A, B, C, DRB1 and DQB1; under 550 for DQA1; more than 600 for DPA1; 450 to 480 for DPB1. About 5 DR-DQ haplotypes were handled as single units for association and clustering, since linkage in the cohort was strong. Across roughly 420 genotyped donors of the cohort, an average of 235,054 unique TCR beta nucleotide sequences per donor were sequenced, and 15% to 20% of those sequences were non-productive.

CDR3 length: 15 amino acids, cysteine to phenylalanine. Only the CDR3 region is kept as DNA, spanning 45 bases read in frame from base 1. Per the germline V gene, SGHVS is the CDR1 and FNYEAQ is the CDR2. V and J are trimmed by 0 bases and 2 bases, and the gene matches miss 3 bases of the junction. In regard to this clone: Which antigen it targets is not known. No much larger clone exists at a distance of one base, and base qualities are not known.

The library was generated by the immunoSEQ multiplex PCR assay. The multiplex PCR relied on a mix of 60 forward primers for TCR Vbeta segments and 13 reverse primers for TCR Jbeta segments. The CDR3 region of rearranged TCR beta genes was amplified from genomic DNA with a multiplex PCR assay. The Illumina HiSeq System was used to sequence the amplified TCR beta libraries as 87-base-pair reads. The original methods were these. Across the 500 to 700 repertoires, a later analysis counted approximately 83 million unique TCR beta chains, roughly 11 million of which were shared by at least two donors. Raw reads were error-corrected and collapsed into unique sequences by a nearest-neighbor algorithm in which closely related sequences were merged to remove PCR and sequencing errors. CDR3 sequences were aligned to IMGT reference sequences to assign V, D and J gene segments. For a sequence to be retained, at least a six-nucleotide match to both a V gene segment and a J gene segment was required. A rearrangement counted as productive if the CDR3 had no stop codons and remained in frame with V and J, and every other rearrangement counted as non-productive. Following IMGT convention, CDR3 was defined as the stretch from the second conserved V-encoded cysteine up to the conserved J-encoded phenylalanine. Sequences without an unambiguous match to a single V gene segment were excluded from the earlier analysis of about 640 of the donors. In an earlier analysis of about 590 of the donors, a V segment was called functional when productive rearrangements were above 56.7%, and segregating when the standard deviation between donors exceeded 5%. A statistical classification framework was built for diagnosing cytomegalovirus status from the catalog of TCR beta chain sequences. In a later analysis, V and J genes were assigned by comparing TCR nucleotide sequences against IMGT/GENE-DB human TR gene sequences. Using the TCRdist pipeline, a later analysis assigned CDR3 sequences along with most-parsimonious VDJ recombination scenarios. In a later analysis, every TCR beta chain was defined by the combination of its CDR3 amino acid sequence and its V-gene family, and reads without a unique V-gene family were dropped. As a way to deal with suspected cross-contamination and a sequencing artifact, a later analysis dropped 450 to 600 nucleotide sequences that were highly shared and had low generation probability. A later analysis calculated a clonal expansion index for each public chain from normalized within-repertoire ranks of inferred template counts. In a later analysis, generation probabilities were computed using a VDJ recombination model fitted to out-of-frame rearrangements, and the results were checked against IGoR. Hypergeometric tests were used in a later analysis to score TCR-TCR, TCR-HLA and TCR-CMV co-occurrence, with a repertoire-size bias correction applied to the TCR pairs. A later analysis estimated false discovery rates by permuting HLA or CMV assignments 20 times. In a later analysis, co-occurring TCRs were grouped with DBSCAN, and TCRdist sequence similarity was added when clustering was performed within HLA-allele-positive subsets. Repertoires with fewer than 30,000 or more than 120,000 public chains, plus five repertoires with anomalous nucleotide sharing, were excluded from co-occurrence clustering. The source is immuneACCESS, and TCRdb retained only in-frame sequences with V and J called. Part of the clones is not carried over; for the studies checked, unresolved V genes explain less than half of this, and the remainder is unexplained. V and J calls and clone size are copied from that table; D and trimming were computed from the DNA. The sample table records 95,000 to 100,000 clones; around 74% of these occur just once. The ten most abundant clones make up under 2% of the sample.

The cohort was made up of approximately 670 healthy bone marrow donors. At the time of sampling, every cohort member was nominally healthy, though immune exposures that went unrecorded were likely present. The donor tested CMV seronegative and was one of the 352 seronegative cohort members. Each donor provided a peripheral blood sample, and peripheral blood mononuclear cells were used for TCR beta sequencing. The Qiagen DNeasy Blood Extraction Kit was used to extract genomic DNA from the blood cell samples. The study at large found these results: Because HLA typing was unavailable for some donors at each locus, only the typed subset was used in association tests. Because counts were too low, approximately 15 rarely observed V segments, including chromosome 9 orphons, were excluded from the earlier analysis of 587 of the donors. Assigning TCR associations to individual alleles was difficult when HLA alleles, especially DR and DQ, strongly co-occurred. Because the 87-base-pair reads could not distinguish some IMGT-functional V segments, including TRBV6-2 and TRBV6-3, those segments were excluded. At a false discovery rate of 0.05, a later analysis linked under 20,000 TCR beta sequences to specific HLA alleles. It was suggested by the authors that the approach could potentially be generalized to other disease states and immunological phenotypes. In this cohort, only TCR beta chains were sequenced, and detectable features were limited by the absence of alpha or paired-chain data. Most TCR sequences were observed very rarely across donors, whereas some public TCRs were present in many individuals. Roughly uniform sequencing depth across donors was assumed in presence/absence analyses, although this assumption may not hold. A cluster of highly shared sequence variants was judged likely to be a technical artifact of the sequencing pipeline. Linkage disequilibrium might explain the correlated functional status among segregating V segments, but an unknown experimental factor could not be ruled out. Cytomegalovirus status was reported to be diagnosed by the classifier with high specificity and sensitivity in both the original and validation cohorts. Immune exposure information for the cohort was limited to CMV serostatus. In the study, some 160 TCR beta chains were listed as associated with cytomegalovirus. A later analysis reported that several top co-occurrence clusters appeared linked to parvovirus B19, influenza, CMV and Epstein-Barr virus. According to a later genetic analysis, donors in an Asian-associated ancestry cluster had fewer N-insertions in productive TCRs than the approximately 700-donor mean. Broadly in line with IMGT annotations, most TCR beta V segments showed up in productive rearrangements about 90% or about 30% of the time in an earlier analysis of 450 to 600 of the donors. In a later analysis, the rate of TCR association differed among HLA loci, with DRB1 alleles having the most associated TCRs and HLA-C alleles having the fewest. Most CMV-associated TCR beta chains appeared to be HLA-restricted in a later analysis, and the HLA associations seemed to be driven largely by CMV exposure. A further reported finding was that TCR beta sequences accurately predicted the HLA-A and HLA-B alleles for most subjects in the first cohort. In vitro tests confirmed that a few of the cytomegalovirus-associated TCR beta chains recognize cytomegalovirus antigens. A later genetic analysis associated a missense DCLRE1C variant with V-gene and J-gene trimming of TCR beta chains, and an independent cohort replicated the association. In a later analysis, HLA-associated TCR beta chains showed more clonal expansion and lower generation probabilities than non-associated chains that were equally common.

The sequence links TRBV7-6 to TRBJ2-7; 8 nucleotides in the junction match TRBD2. The material sequenced was PBMCs. The receptor's source is a male donor in good health and CMV-seronegative. The CDR3 is CASSLAAGGPYEQYF. The DNA reads TGTGCCAGCAGCTTAGCGGCGGGGGGCCCCTACGAGCAGTACTTC.